The subject of this entry is one TCR beta chain. Its antigen remains unidentified. PBMC libraries mostly used 400 to 550 ng of input genomic DNA, with six replicates per sample. TCRdb's copy holds only in-frame clones and misses some; the assay was immunoSEQ multiplex PCR. The table lists tens of thousands of clones, around 85% of them singletons, with around 2.6% in the top ten. CDR3 length equals 15 residues. The germline V gene encodes CDR1 MNHEY and CDR2 SVGAGI. The V end lost 2 bases, the J end lost 2 bases, and 13 bases lay between the germline ends. These data belong to a study of neoadjuvant anti-PD-1 for oral cavity cancer. PBMCs were not maintained or expanded in culture before analysis. Study-wide findings and caveats: Pretreatment Treg/Th17 ratio correlated inversely with post-treatment tumor clonality.

The specimen comprised PBMCs, sampled before nivolumab (anti-PD-1) treatment. This TCR was recovered from a person aged 40 to 85 with oral cavity squamous cell carcinoma. The chain uses TRBV6-5 and TRBJ2-7, with D possibly being TRBD1 (6 bases). The CDR3 reads CASSYTKTGAYEQYF. The CDR3, as DNA: TGTGCCAGCAGTTACACAAAGACAGGAGCCTACGAGCAGTACTTC.